Described below is a single T cell receptor (beta chain) sequence and its context. The entry originates in a study of cytomegalovirus exposure and HLA in healthy donors. Primers included in the PCR were 60 Vbeta and 13 Jbeta primers. TCRdb keeps only in-frame clones here, not all; method: immunoSEQ multiplex PCR. This repertoire shows about 98,000 clones, around 60% found once; its top ten account for about 4.3%. The specimen was PBMCs. The receptor comes from a human donor in good health.

The CDR3 DNA follows: TGTGCCAGCAGGGGCGGACTCCTCTACGAGCAGTACTTC. Amino acid sequence: CASRGGLLYEQYF. The gene calls are TRBV6-6 and TRBJ2-7; D possibly corresponds to TRBD2 (5 bases). The CDR3 spans 13 residues. Trimming cost V 6 bases and J 3 bases, with 12 bases left between them. From germline, CDR1 is MNHNY and CDR2 SVGAGI (reference sequence).